Here is one T cell receptor (beta chain) with its context. No antigen is known for it. Between the trimmed V and J ends, which lost 6 bases and 6 bases, there was a span of 19 bases. There are 14 residues in the CDR3. In germline, CDR1 is SGHRS, CDR2 YFSETQ. PCR employed 60 Vbeta and 13 Jbeta primers. Here immunoSEQ multiplex PCR was the method, and the copy in TCRdb shows in-frame clones only, minus some. Among tens of thousands of clones, roughly 80% were seen once, and the ten largest hold approximately 3.3%. The sample belongs to a study of cytomegalovirus exposure and HLA in healthy donors. The study's findings and limits: In an earlier analysis, most TCR beta V segments were productive about 87% or about 30% of the time. The investigators catalogued 160 or so TCR beta chains as cytomegalovirus-associated.

This chain links TRBV5-1 with TRBJ2-7, with D perhaps matching TRBD1 (7 bases). Sequenced input: PBMCs. This receptor was taken from a woman in her forties in good health and CMV-seropositive. The CDR3 region has the DNA TGCGCCAGCACCGGGGGACAGCCCTCTGGCGAGCAGTACTTC. This translates into CASTGGQPSGEQYF.